Sequencing of this TCR beta chain was carried out in a study of identical twins. The V gene end was trimmed by 1 base and the J gene end by 5 bases; junction bases not matched to a gene: 7. The CDR3 sequence is 15 residues long. Germline V gives CDR1 DFQATT, CDR2 SNEGSKA (reference sequence). Ten or more counts support this clonotype. Its antigen is not known. General study points: Beta out-of-frame sequences showed weaker excess sharing between twins. The presence of invariant MAIT and iNKT cells could partly confound analyses of zero-insertion sequences.

A single record per CDR3 protein comes from TCRdb applying MiXCR to the 5' RACE reads. The sample consists of hundreds of thousands of distinct CDR3 sequences, roughly 8% of them appearing once. This sample was shared with a second study, whose subject was yellow fever vaccine responses in identical twins.

Source material: PBMCs. The chain uses TRBV20-1 and TRBJ2-5; 10 positions agree with TRBD2. The receptor was isolated from a woman younger than 30 in good health. This CDR3 is CSARGQLAGTETQYF. CDR3 bases: TGCAGTGCTAGAGGACAACTAGCGGGAACGGAGACCCAGTACTTC.